The 18 T cell receptor beta chains presented below share a single source sample, sequenced in a study of identical twins. TCRdb re-derived calls from the 5' RACE reads in MiXCR, one entry per CDR3 protein. The sample gives 250,000 to 300,000 distinct CDR3 sequences, approximately 8.6% of which show up once; less than 4% is in the top ten. These records were also assigned to another study, of yellow fever vaccine responses in identical twins.

Sequenced material: CD8+ T cells sorted from blood. These receptor sequences come from a woman younger than 30 in good health.

This chain uses TRBV27 with TRBJ2-1, with a tentative D call TRBD2 (5 bases). CDR1 MNHEY and CDR2 SMNVEV come from the germline V gene (reference sequence). The CDR3 has 18 residues. The V end lost 2 bases, the J end lost 0 bases, and 17 bases lay between the germline ends. CDR3 DNA sequence: TGTGCCAGCAGTTTAGGCAGCCAGCAAGGAGGCTCCTACAATGAGCAGTTCTTC. It translates to CASSLGSQQGGSYNEQFF.

The chain uses TRBV4-2 and TRBJ2-3; 8 positions agree with TRBD2. J was trimmed by 5 bases and V by 0 bases; bases with no gene match: 7. The germline V gene has CDR1 LGHNA and CDR2 YNFKEQ. The length of the CDR3 is 16 residues. The CDR3 here is CASSQDRGGGVDTQYF. CDR3 coding DNA: TGTGCCAGCAGCCAAGACCGGGGGGGCGGGGTAGATACGCAGTATTTT.

This clonotype was found a few times. The rearrangement links TRBV7-9 to TRBJ2-7; D is uncertain. Trimming removed 0 bases from V and 0 bases from J, with 12 bases in between. This CDR3 contains 16 residues. The germline gives CDR1 SEHNR, CDR2 FQNEAQ (reference sequence). The CDR3 sequence: CASSLALGRDSYEQYF. In nucleotides, the CDR3 is TGTGCCAGCAGCTTAGCCCTTGGACGTGACTCCTACGAGCAGTACTTC.

Only a few counts were recorded for this clonotype. CDR3: CASSTQWGPGELFF. DNA of the CDR3: TGTGCCAGCAGCACCCAGTGGGGTCCCGGGGAGCTGTTTTTT. J is TRBJ2-2 and V is TRBV7-2; no reliable D call. Germline loops: CDR1 SGHTA, CDR2 FQGNSA. Trimming removed 5 bases at V and 6 bases at J, with 13 bases between. CDR3 length equals 14 residues.

This clonotype was observed at least ten times. This chain connects TRBV29-1 to TRBJ1-1; TRBD1 matches at 8 bases. This CDR3 contains 14 residues. V shed 7 bases, J shed 3 bases, and the junction held 10 bases outside the gene matches. CDR1 is SQVTM and CDR2 is ANQGSEA in the germline V gene. In nucleotides, the CDR3 is TGCAGCGCTACGCCCCCGACAGGGGACACTGAAGCTTTCTTT. This encodes CSATPPTGDTEAFF.

In this sample, this clonotype turned up a few times. The chain has TRBV18 and TRBJ2-5; D not resolved. CDR3 size: 17 residues. V was cut by 3 bases and J by 0 bases, with 17 bases left in between. CDR1 is KGHSH, CDR2 LQKENI, per germline. CDR3 in DNA: TGTGCCAGCTCACCCCCCGTGCGGCTACCGTACCAAGAGACCCAGTACTTC. This gives the protein CASSPPVRLPYQETQYF.

This clonotype was detected only a few times. For the CDR3, the DNA is TGCAGTGCTAGAGATCCCTTACTAGCGGGGGTCTACAATGAGCAGTTCTTC. Translation gives CSARDPLLAGVYNEQFF. The chain couples TRBV20-1 to TRBJ2-1, with TRBD2 identical over 11 bases. The V gene's germline CDR1 is DFQATT and CDR2 SNEGSKA (reference sequence). V lost 0 bases and J lost 3; bases outside the gene matches: 7. The CDR3 covers 17 residues.

This clonotype was observed many times. The genes are TRBV4-2 and TRBJ2-7; tentative D call: TRBD1 (6 bases). V lost 1 base to trimming and J lost 4 bases, with 11 bases between them. The CDR3 totals 14 residues. Germline-derived CDR1 and CDR2 are LGHNA and YNFKEQ. CDR3 DNA: TGTGCCAGCAGCCAAGGATCCACAGGGTACGAGCAGTACTTC. Translated, it gives CASSQGSTGYEQYF.

This chain joins TRBV28 and TRBJ2-1; 13 bases map to TRBD2. This CDR3 comprises 18 residues. Germline CDR1 MDHEN, CDR2 SYDVKM. V dropped 4 bases and J dropped 4; count of bases not matched to a gene: 10. The CDR3 is CASSWRTSGSQEYNEQFF. As DNA, the CDR3 is TGTGCCAGCAGTTGGAGGACTAGCGGGAGCCAAGAGTACAATGAGCAGTTCTTC.

At least ten counts were recorded for this clonotype. The V gene is TRBV6-1, the J gene TRBJ1-1, with TRBD1 matching over 7 bases. Germline V gives CDR1 MNHNS, CDR2 SASEGT. The CDR3 loop spans 14 amino acids. Germline trimming cut 5 bases from V and 6 bases from J; bases unmatched to any gene: 9. The CDR3 protein is CASSPGQGVPEAFF. CDR3 nucleotide sequence: TGTGCCAGCAGTCCTGGCCAGGGGGTACCTGAAGCTTTCTTT.

This chain joins TRBV7-8 and TRBJ2-7, with TRBD1 identical over 11 bases. The V and J ends lost 3 bases and 2 bases, in that order; junction bases with no gene match: 6. The CDR3 covers 16 residues. Germline values: CDR1 SGHVS, CDR2 FQNEAQ. CDR3 DNA sequence: TGTGCCAGCAGCTTTTTACCGGGACAGGGGGCCTACGAGCAGTACTTC. Residues: CASSFLPGQGAYEQYF.

The chain is built from TRBV20-1 and TRBJ2-1; 7 bases line up with TRBD2. Germline-derived CDR1 and CDR2 are DFQATT and SNEGSKA (reference sequence). The CDR3 sequence is 14 residues long. V was pared by 0 bases and J by 7 bases, with 6 bases of the junction left unmatched. CDR3: CSARDSTGGNEQFF. The CDR3 nucleotides read TGCAGTGCTAGAGATTCTACCGGGGGGAATGAGCAGTTCTTC.

This clonotype was picked up a small number of times. The chain couples TRBV15 to TRBJ2-7; TRBD1 is a possible D gene (6 bases). The CDR3 runs to 16 residues. Per germline, CDR1 LNHNV and CDR2 YYDKDF (reference sequence). Trimming took off 6 bases at V and 0 bases at J, with 18 bases between the two ends. The CDR3: CATSPTGGDGSYEQYF. DNA for the CDR3: TGTGCCACCAGTCCGACAGGAGGAGACGGCTCCTACGAGCAGTACTTC.

The CDR3 is CASSRLAGMGNEQFF. The CDR3 DNA reads TGTGCCAGCAGCCGACTAGCGGGAATGGGAAATGAGCAGTTCTTC. The chain recombines TRBV11-2 with TRBJ2-1; 11 nucleotides agree with TRBD2. V trimming: 5 bases; J trimming: 7 bases; junction bases outside the gene matches: 7. Germline CDR1 and CDR2: SGHAT and FQNNGV. The CDR3 covers 15 residues.

This clonotype has ten or more counts. This chain uses TRBV6-1 with TRBJ2-7, with 9 bases that match TRBD2. The CDR3 is 15 residues long. The V gene's germline CDR1 is MNHNS and CDR2 SASEGT. V shed 0 bases and J 0 bases; nucleotides not matched to a gene: 0. The CDR3 sequence is CASSEASGSSYEQYF. Written as DNA, the CDR3 is TGTGCCAGCAGTGAAGCTAGCGGGAGCTCCTACGAGCAGTACTTC.

This chain uses TRBV9 with TRBJ2-1; 7 bases fit TRBD2. Germline V CDR1 and CDR2: SGDLS, YYNGEE. J gave up 16 bases and V 0 bases, and 10 bases lay outside the gene matches. The CDR3 spans 13 residues. For the CDR3, the DNA is TGTGCCAGCAGCGTAGCTACGGGGGAGGGCCTCTTCTTC. The encoded protein is CASSVATGEGLFF.

This clonotype was observed a few times. This rearrangement joins TRBV6-5 to TRBJ2-1; D possibly corresponds to TRBD1 (6 bases). The V gene's germline CDR1 is MNHEY and CDR2 SVGAGI. The CDR3 totals 11 residues. Trimming removed 8 bases from V and 12 bases from J, with 14 bases in between. CDR3: CASHIGGVQFF. DNA of the CDR3: TGTGCCAGCCACATAGGGGGAGTGCAGTTCTTC.

This clonotype was seen more than once but under ten times. V and J are TRBV7-9 and TRBJ2-1, with D maybe TRBD2 (6 bases). This CDR3 has 12 residues. The germline gives CDR1 SEHNR, CDR2 FQNEAQ (reference sequence). Trimming pared 4 bases from V and 15 bases from J, leaving 16 bases between. CDR3 sequence reads: CASSSGDFRSFF. CDR3 nucleotide sequence: TGTGCCAGCAGCTCTGGGGACTTCCGTTCGTTCTTC.